This entry concerns a single TCR beta chain. The junction does not match germline at one end; this may be a read error. Authors' analysis steps: Estimation of nucleated cell counts was performed using reference gene primer amplification. The assay was immunoSEQ multiplex PCR, and TCRdb's table has in-frame clones only and misses some. Clone size and the V and J calls come from that table; the DNA yielded D and trimming. Found here are 200,000 to 250,000 clones, around 84% of them singletons; the top ten hold approximately 20%. The CDR3 length is 16 residues. CDR1 is SGHRS, CDR2 YFSETQ, per germline. The data derive from a study of blood T cell repertoires in COVID-19. Study-wide context: T cells, B-cell-depleted T cells, or PBMCs provided the cDNA or gDNA that served as material.

The specimen was peripheral blood. This chain links TRBV5-1 with TRBJ2-1; 9 nucleotides match TRBD2. The clonotype was recovered from a young man with active or convalescent COVID-19. The CDR3, as DNA: TGCGCCCGCAGCTTGGGCGGGGGGGGCCCCTACAATGAGCAGTTCTTC. The encoded protein is CARSLGGGGPYNEQFF.